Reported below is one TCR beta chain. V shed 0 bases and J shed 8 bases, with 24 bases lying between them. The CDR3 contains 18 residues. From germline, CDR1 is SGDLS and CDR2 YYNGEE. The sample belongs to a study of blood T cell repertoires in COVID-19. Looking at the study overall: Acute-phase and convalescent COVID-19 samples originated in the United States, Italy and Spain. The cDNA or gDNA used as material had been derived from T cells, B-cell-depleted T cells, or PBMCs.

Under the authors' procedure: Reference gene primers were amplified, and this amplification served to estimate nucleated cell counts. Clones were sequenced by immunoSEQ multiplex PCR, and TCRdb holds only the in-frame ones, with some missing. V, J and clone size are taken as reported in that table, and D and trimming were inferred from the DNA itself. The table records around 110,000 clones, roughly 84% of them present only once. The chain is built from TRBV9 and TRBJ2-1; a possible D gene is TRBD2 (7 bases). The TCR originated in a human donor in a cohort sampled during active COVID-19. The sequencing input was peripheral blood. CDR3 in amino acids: CASSVAGGGGSRGYEQFF. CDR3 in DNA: TGTGCCAGCAGCGTAGCGGGAGGAGGGGGGTCCAGGGGATATGAGCAGTTCTTC.